This T cell receptor (beta chain) was documented in a study of shared clonotypes between healthy human individuals. Terminally differentiated effector memory CD45RA+ cells were left out of the naive CD8 fraction, which was CD45RO-negative and positively selected for CCR7. Repertoires were generated with immunoSEQ multiplex PCR, while TCRdb's copy carries only in-frame clones and drops some. The sample carries 600,000 or so clones, roughly 98% recorded once. Germline V gene data show CDR1 as MNHEY and CDR2 as SMNVEV (reference sequence). The CDR3 has 14 amino acids. Trimming removed 5 bases at V and 0 bases at J, with 8 bases between.

Sequenced material: naive CD8+ T cells sorted from blood. The clonotype originates from a man aged 30 to 45 in good health. The rearrangement uses TRBV27 and TRBJ1-5; D uncertain. The CDR3 sequence: CASSPLNSNQPQHF. The CDR3 DNA sequence: TGTGCCAGCAGTCCTTTAAATAGCAATCAGCCCCAGCATTTT.